The 14 T cell receptor beta chains reported below all come from one sample, sequenced in a study of Ad26.COV2.S vaccination and SARS-CoV-2 variants. Regarding treatment: around 19 received Ad26.COV2.S at low or high dose, single or two shots; 5 received placebo; per-sample allocation not given. It was on day 63 after the first vaccine or placebo injection that samples were taken. Using immunoSEQ multiplex PCR, the repertoire was profiled, and TCRdb retains in-frame clones only, with some absent. The profile shows roughly 380,000 clones, 85% of them singletons. The source material was peripheral blood, sampled in a trial of Ad26.COV2.S vaccine versus placebo. Receptors were obtained from a person between 18 and 59 years old who received the Ad26.COV2.S COVID-19 vaccine or a placebo.

This chain uses TRBV3-1 (or the pseudogene TRBV3-2) with TRBJ2-3; TRBD2 might be the D (7 bases). In germline, CDR1 is LGHDT, CDR2 YNNKEL (reference sequence). The CDR3 runs 15 residues. V lost 0 bases and J 2 bases, leaving 9 bases between the germline ends. The CDR3 DNA is TGTGCCAGCAGCCAAGACGGGGGGCCCACAGATACGCAGTATTTT. Translated: CASSQDGGPTDTQYF.

The chain is built from TRBV9 and TRBJ2-6; perhaps TRBD1 as D (6 bases). The germline gives CDR1 SGDLS, CDR2 YYNGEE. Trimming took 0 bases from V and 1 from J, leaving 8 bases between them. There are 16 residues in the CDR3. As DNA, the CDR3 is TGTGCCAGCAGCGTAGTGCAGGGGTCTGGGGCCAACGTCCTGACTTTC. Translating gives CASSVVQGSGANVLTF.

This chain connects TRBV12-3 or TRBV12-4 to TRBJ2-7, with D possibly being TRBD1 (5 bases). V lost 4 bases, J lost 4 bases, and 11 bases lay in between. The CDR3 consists of 13 residues. CDR3 nucleotides: TGTGCCAGCAGTTCCGACGACAGATACGAGCAGTACTTC. Protein sequence: CASSSDDRYEQYF.

This clone appeared once. This chain connects TRBV27 to TRBJ2-7, with 11 bases aligning to TRBD2. The CDR3 runs 14 residues. In germline, CDR1 is MNHEY, CDR2 SMNVEV (reference sequence). V was pared by 6 bases and J by 3 bases, with 4 bases of the junction left unmatched. This chain's CDR3 is CASSSLAGVYEQYF. CDR3 DNA sequence: TGTGCCAGCAGCTCACTAGCGGGGGTCTACGAGCAGTACTTC.

V gene TRBV7-9 combines with J gene TRBJ2-2, with D unclear. CDR3 length equals 15 residues. V was trimmed by 5 bases and J by 8 bases, leaving 18 bases between them. Per germline, CDR1 SEHNR and CDR2 FQNEAQ (reference sequence). CDR3 amino acids: CASSPRALERGELFF. Written as DNA, the CDR3 is TGTGCCAGCAGCCCCCGGGCCCTGGAGAGAGGGGAGCTGTTTTTT.

The chain combines TRBV19 with TRBJ1-5; 7 bases are a match to TRBD1. J gave up 0 bases and V 4 bases, and 6 bases lay outside the gene matches. CDR1 LNHDA and CDR2 SQIVND come from the germline V gene (reference sequence). The CDR3 covers 16 residues. The CDR3: CASSKWSGGSNQPQHF. CDR3 in DNA: TGTGCCAGTAGTAAGTGGTCAGGGGGTAGCAATCAGCCCCAGCATTTT.

The chain links TRBV6-4 to TRBJ2-7; D is uncertain. This CDR3 has 11 residues. Deletions cut 9 bases from V and 6 bases from J, with 12 bases between. Germline V gene data show CDR1 as MRHNA and CDR2 as SNTAGT. CDR3 nucleotide sequence: TGTGCCAGTCACGCGGATCTCGAGCAGTACTTC. It specifies CASHADLEQYF.

The chain uses TRBV7-9 and TRBJ1-4, with TRBD1 matching over 7 bases. This CDR3 spans 14 amino acids. Trimming cost V 5 bases and J 8 bases; bases outside gene matches: 8. Germline assignment: CDR1 SEHNR and CDR2 FQNEAQ (reference sequence). The CDR3 DNA follows: TGTGCCAGCAGCGCGACAGGGATCGGAGAAAAACTGTTTTTT. Translating it yields CASSATGIGEKLFF.

The chain is built from TRBV29-1 and TRBJ2-7; 8 bases are shared with TRBD1. CDR1 and CDR2 (germline): SQVTM, ANQGSEA. The V segment lost 4 bases and the J segment 5 bases; nucleotides outside the gene matches: 10. This CDR3 region has 14 residues. This CDR3 reads CSVAPDRGGDEQYF. In DNA form, the CDR3 reads TGCAGCGTTGCACCCGACAGGGGCGGGGACGAGCAGTACTTC.

This chain uses TRBV5-8 with TRBJ2-7, with no clear D. CDR1 and CDR2 (germline): SGHTS, YDEGEE. V lost 2 bases and J lost 1, with 10 bases in between. The CDR3 spans 14 residues. The CDR3 here is CASSFSWNSYEQYF. The CDR3 region has the DNA TGTGCCAGCAGCTTTTCCTGGAATTCCTACGAGCAGTACTTC.

This clone was counted at least ten times. The genes are TRBV4-2 and TRBJ2-2, with 7 bases lining up with TRBD1. V gave up 3 bases and J gave up 6 bases; unmatched junction bases: 4. CDR1 and CDR2 (germline): LGHNA, YNFKEQ. The CDR3 runs to 14 residues. Here the CDR3 DNA reads TGTGCCAGCAGCCAGGGAACAGGGGCCGGGGAGCTGTTTTTT. Translated, it gives CASSQGTGAGELFF.

The rearrangement uses TRBV9 and TRBJ1-4, with a tentative D call TRBD1 (6 bases). There are 14 residues in the CDR3. In germline, CDR1 is SGDLS, CDR2 YYNGEE. With 3 bases removed from V and 8 bases from J, the gap between germline ends came to 14 bases. CDR3 nucleotide sequence: TGTGCCAGCAGCGAACAGGGCTTGGTAGAAAAACTGTTTTTT. Translated, it gives CASSEQGLVEKLFF.

Comments on this clone: The identical CDR3 is also encoded by other nucleotide sequences in the sample. This chain uses TRBV9 with TRBJ1-1; a weak D match, TRBD1 (5 bases). The CDR3 runs 13 residues. Trimming left V 2 bases short and J 3 bases short, with 8 bases between. Germline V CDR1 and CDR2: SGDLS, YYNGEE. In nucleotides, the CDR3 is TGTGCCAGCAGCGTCGGAGGGGACACTGAAGCTTTCTTT. Translating it yields CASSVGGDTEAFF. Based on the CDR3 plus reference TRBV9 and TRBJ1-1, the full variable domain is DSGVTQTPKHLITATGQRVTLRCSPRSGDLSVYWYQQSLDQGLQFLIQYYNGEERAKGNILERFSAQQFPDLHSELNLSSLELGDSALYFCASSVGGDTEAFFGQGTRLTVV.

The chain is built from TRBV5-1 and TRBJ2-7; 10 bases map to TRBD1. CDR3 length: 15 amino acids. The germline CDR1 and CDR2 sequences are SGHRS and YFSETQ. V shed 4 bases and J 2 bases; nucleotides not matched to a gene: 6. In nucleotides, the CDR3 is TGCGCCAGCAGCAAGGGACAGGGGTTTCCCTACGAGCAGTACTTC. This codes for CASSKGQGFPYEQYF.